A selection of T cell receptor beta chains follows, all from one sample in a study of cytomegalovirus exposure and HLA in healthy donors. Only in-frame clones appear in the TCRdb table, and some are missing; sequencing was by immunoSEQ multiplex PCR. The sample yields about 94,000 clones, around 73% seen once. Material: PBMCs. The receptors were gathered from a woman aged 60-75 years in good health and CMV-seronegative. CDR3s include the opening cysteine and the closing phenylalanine or tryptophan. Part of the rows lack a size; the others show once, few, many or a class for expanded clones.

cdr3_aa	clone_size	j_call	v_call
CASSEGQGIAEAFF	-	TRBJ1-1	TRBV10-2
CASSSMGQENTEAFF	-	TRBJ1-1	TRBV5-1
CASSGTGRNEKLFF	-	TRBJ1-4	TRBV2
CASSVGAGAQETQYF	once	TRBJ2-5	TRBV9
CASSQGQLSSGANVLTF	-	TRBJ2-6	TRBV7-9
CASRPGLAGGQGSPFF	-	TRBJ2-1	TRBV5-1
CASSLVQGMGEKLFF	-	TRBJ1-4	TRBV28
CASSPAGGGEKLFF	-	TRBJ1-4	TRBV7-9
CASSERWQGDGNTIYF	-	TRBJ1-3	TRBV10-2
CAWIPYRQDFHTEAFF	-	TRBJ1-1	TRBV30
CASSPTGGSTYNEQFF	few	TRBJ2-1	TRBV7-6
CATSRTPGQDPFSYEQYF	-	TRBJ2-7	TRBV15
CASSEVGQFNEKLFF	-	TRBJ1-4	TRBV6-1
CASSEQVIGGYEQYF	-	TRBJ2-7	TRBV2
CASSSSVGYEQYF	-	TRBJ2-7	TRBV5-1
CASSTRGLAGAPGTDTQYF	-	TRBJ2-3	TRBV11-2
CASSESREYSPLHF	-	TRBJ1-6	TRBV10-2
CASSPDSLSSYNSPLHF	-	TRBJ1-6	TRBV27
CASSARTGGAPGQPQHF	few	TRBJ1-5	TRBV5-6
CASSQDPVGGLRYGYTF	-	TRBJ1-2	TRBV4-3
CASRRTGTSGFYEQYF	once	TRBJ2-7	TRBV5-4
CASRDRGQGEAFF	-	TRBJ1-1	TRBV10-2
CAWIRPGEQYF	-	TRBJ2-7	TRBV30
CASSWNTGTGESGAFF	-	TRBJ1-1	TRBV5-1
CASSRQFSYEQYF	-	TRBJ2-7	TRBV2
CASSPLGSGNSYNEQFF	-	TRBJ2-1	TRBV5-1
CASSWGGQGQGETQYF	-	TRBJ2-5	TRBV7-2
CASSQQGGGSYEQYF	-	TRBJ2-7	TRBV5-1
CASSQDQAGKQPQHF	-	TRBJ1-5	TRBV4-1
CASSYSIEGNTEAFF	few	TRBJ1-1	TRBV6-5
CASSLDRLTEAFF	-	TRBJ1-1	TRBV7-2
CASSSHPYEQYF	-	TRBJ2-7	TRBV9
CASSLAVPVPGELFF	-	TRBJ2-2	TRBV5-1
CASSQEGRENSPLHF	-	TRBJ1-6	TRBV5-1
CAWSRRLAVRETQYF	-	TRBJ2-5	TRBV30
CASSPRRGPNTEAFF	-	TRBJ1-1	TRBV7-2
CASSWGGGLYEQYF	-	TRBJ2-7	TRBV5-5
CASSPRQGLYEQYF	-	TRBJ2-7	TRBV7-9
CASIARGISEQYF	-	TRBJ2-7	TRBV6-1
CAWSVSTSGETQYF	-	TRBJ2-5	TRBV30
CASSLRGGQPGAFF	few	TRBJ1-1	TRBV7-2
CASTRRQSTDTQYF	-	TRBJ2-3	TRBV19
CAWSVNRRWANVLTF	-	TRBJ2-6	TRBV30